The table lists the clone carrying this T cell receptor (beta chain) with a few counts. Its specificity is unknown. Through a sample-barcoded 5' primer and a J-beta primer mix, a second PCR was run for roughly 7 to 11 cycles. TCRdb reanalysed the 5' RACE reads using MiXCR and keeps one entry per CDR3 protein. The sample has roughly 900,000 distinct CDR3 sequences, under 35% seen once; the top ten hold roughly a sixth. This record comes from a study of blood T cells in healthy people across ages. Findings and limits, study-wide: Versus aged donors, long-lived donors had higher diversity and more naive CD4+ cells. The study regarded diversity estimates from one million T cells as underestimates. The study found TCR beta diversity correlated strongly with naive T cell percentage. Expanded clonotype shifts may have been confounded, as the donors had an unknown CMV status.

This CDR3 is 16 amino acids long. After removal of 5 bases from V and 1 base from J, the junction contained 8 bases not matched to a gene. CDR1 is SGHNT, CDR2 YENEEA, per germline. This rearrangement joins TRBV11-3 to TRBJ2-3; 8 bases align to TRBD1. The specimen sequenced was blood. The receptor's source is a woman of 80 years or more in good health. The chain's CDR3 is CASSPAGGTGTDTQYF. CDR3 DNA: TGTGCCAGCAGCCCGGCAGGGGGCACGGGCACAGATACGCAGTATTTT.